The rows below give T cell receptor beta chains drawn from one sample of a study of beta chain features in type 1 diabetes. The data were produced by immunoSEQ multiplex PCR, yet TCRdb's version contains in-frame clones alone and is incomplete. This table holds about 240,000 clones, 25% to 30% found once. The sequenced sample was central memory CD4+ T cells from blood. These receptors were taken from a man between 25 and 39 years old in good health. CDR3s include the opening cysteine and the closing phenylalanine or tryptophan. A D gene is named only where the DNA matches it firmly. Only some rows state a clone size, as once, few, many or a class for expanded clones.

V gene	D gene	clone size	J gene	CDR3 protein	CDR3 DNA
TRBV2	NA	few	TRBJ1-2	CASSDDVGFYGYTF	TGTGCCAGCAGTGATGATGTTGGGTTCTATGGCTACACCTTC
TRBV9	NA	many	TRBJ2-3	CASSVGRPSTDTQYF	TGTGCCAGCAGCGTGGGGAGGCCTAGCACAGATACGCAGTATTTT
TRBV29-1	NA	NA	TRBJ1-1	CSAGTLTEAFF	TGCAGCGCCGGGACACTCACTGAAGCTTTCTTT
TRBV5-6	NA	NA	TRBJ2-5	CASSRDGTQYF	TGTGCCAGCAGCCGCGACGGGACCCAGTACTTC
TRBV6-5	NA	NA	TRBJ1-2	CASRDRVNDGYTF	TGTGCCAGCAGAGACAGAGTCAACGATGGCTACACCTTC
TRBV4-1	TRBD2	many	TRBJ2-2	CASSQERGGTGELFF	TGCGCCAGCAGCCAAGAACGCGGGGGCACCGGGGAGCTGTTTTTT
TRBV7-8	TRBD2	few	TRBJ2-5	CASSLGLASGETQYF	TGTGCCAGCAGCTTAGGACTAGCTTCCGGAGAGACCCAGTACTTC
TRBV11-2	TRBD1	few	TRBJ2-7	CASSSRDRGTYEQYF	TGTGCCAGCAGCTCCCGGGACAGAGGGACGTACGAGCAGTACTTC
TRBV6-5	TRBD1	few	TRBJ1-1	CASSPGQRNTEAFF	TGTGCCAGCAGCCCGGGACAGAGAAACACTGAAGCTTTCTTT
TRBV27	NA	NA	TRBJ2-1	CASSLDWRGSREQFF	TGTGCCAGCAGTTTAGACTGGAGGGGTTCGCGTGAGCAGTTCTTC
TRBV5-4	NA	many	TRBJ2-1	CASSSNRGLGGNNEQFF	TGTGCCAGCAGCTCCAATAGAGGACTGGGCGGGAACAATGAGCAGTTCTTC
TRBV30	NA	few	TRBJ1-1	CAWSGPTPRGDTEAFF	TGTGCCTGGAGTGGACCGACACCTCGAGGGGACACTGAAGCTTTCTTT
TRBV9	NA	few	TRBJ1-1	CASNNMNTEAFF	TGTGCCAGTAATAATATGAACACTGAAGCTTTCTTT
TRBV29-1	TRBD2	NA	TRBJ2-3	CSVDAGGRLTDTQYF	TGCAGCGTTGATGCGGGAGGGCGACTCACAGATACGCAGTATTTT
TRBV4-3	TRBD2	few	TRBJ2-3	CASSQAPVSGRSTDTQYF	TGCGCCAGCAGCCAGGCCCCTGTAAGCGGGAGGTCGACAGATACGCAGTATTTT
TRBV9	TRBD1	NA	TRBJ2-7	CASSPGQDLYEQYF	TGTGCCAGCAGCCCGGGACAGGACCTGTACGAGCAGTACTTC
TRBV27	TRBD1	NA	TRBJ1-5	CASSSRQGGNQPQHF	TGTGCCAGCAGTTCGCGACAGGGGGGAAATCAGCCCCAGCATTTT
TRBV7-2	NA	few	TRBJ1-2	CASSSSGVDYGYTF	TGTGCCAGCAGCTCGTCAGGGGTCGACTATGGCTACACCTTC
TRBV2	NA	NA	TRBJ1-4	CASSALRDGEKLFF	TGTGCCAGCAGTGCTCTTCGTGATGGTGAAAAACTGTTTTTT
TRBV28	NA	NA	TRBJ2-3	CATLKTHTQYF	TGTGCTACCCTAAAAACTCATACGCAGTATTTT
TRBV10-3	TRBD1	few	TRBJ2-5	CAISGDGTGSPKTQYF	TGTGCCATCAGTGGGGACGGGACAGGGAGTCCAAAGACCCAGTACTTC
TRBV7-2	TRBD1	few	TRBJ2-7	CASSETGGRYEQYF	TGTGCCAGCAGCGAGACAGGGGGCAGGTACGAGCAGTACTTC
TRBV5-4	TRBD2	NA	TRBJ2-1	CASSLAVAGSNEQFF	TGTGCCAGCAGCTTGGCCGTAGCGGGGAGCAATGAGCAGTTCTTC